Given below is one TCR beta chain in context. Antigen specificity is unknown. This sample is part of a study of beta chain features in type 1 diabetes. Study-wide context: Sorted cell examination encompassed roughly 98,000,000 cells across all samples. Whole-study findings and limits: PCR might favor shorter templates, but any such skew would affect patients and controls equally.

cDNA synthesis used the whole RNA isolate, giving expressed TCRB sequences. Average reads for naive, central memory and regulatory T cell samples were about 4 million. Sequencing was performed with immunoSEQ multiplex PCR; in TCRdb, only in-frame clones are kept and a portion is missing. The table shows roughly 230,000 clones, with 9.6% occurring only once. Staining for CD45RO/CCR7/CD25/CD127/CD95/CD27 allowed sorting of CD4+ naive, central memory, regulatory and stem cell-like memory cells. The sequence derives from a young woman in good health. The source material was naive CD4+ T cells from blood.

The CDR3 loop is CASSLLAGGRGTDTQYF. For the CDR3, the DNA is TGTGCCAGCAGTTTACTAGCGGGAGGGCGTGGGACAGATACGCAGTATTTT. V usage is TRBV27 and J usage is TRBJ2-3; 12 positions agree with TRBD2. The CDR3 covers 17 residues. Unmatched junction bases numbered 6, after V lost 2 bases and J lost 3 bases. The germline V gene encodes CDR1 MNHEY and CDR2 SMNVEV (reference sequence).